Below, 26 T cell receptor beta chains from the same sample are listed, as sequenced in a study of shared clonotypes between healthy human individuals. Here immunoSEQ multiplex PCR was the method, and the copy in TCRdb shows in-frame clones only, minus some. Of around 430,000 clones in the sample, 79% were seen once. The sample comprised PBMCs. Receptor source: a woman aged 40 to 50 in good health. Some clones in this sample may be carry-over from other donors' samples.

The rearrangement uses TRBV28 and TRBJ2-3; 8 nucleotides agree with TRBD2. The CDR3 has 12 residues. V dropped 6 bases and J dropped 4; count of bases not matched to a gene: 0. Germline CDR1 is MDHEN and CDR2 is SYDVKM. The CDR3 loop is CASRLAADTQYF. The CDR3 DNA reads TGTGCCAGCAGACTAGCGGCAGATACGCAGTATTTT.

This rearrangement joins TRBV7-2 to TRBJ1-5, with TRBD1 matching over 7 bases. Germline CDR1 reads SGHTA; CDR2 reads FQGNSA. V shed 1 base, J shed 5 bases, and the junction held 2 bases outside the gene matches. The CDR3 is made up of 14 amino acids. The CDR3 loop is CASSLEGGDQPQHF. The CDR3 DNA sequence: TGTGCCAGCAGCTTAGAAGGGGGCGATCAGCCCCAGCATTTT.

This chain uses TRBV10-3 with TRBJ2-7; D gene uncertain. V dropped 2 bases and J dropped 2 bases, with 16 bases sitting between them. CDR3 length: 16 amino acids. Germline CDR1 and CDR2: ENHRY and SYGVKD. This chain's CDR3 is CAISETPGLPTYEQYF. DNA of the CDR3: TGTGCCATCAGTGAGACACCGGGTCTCCCGACCTACGAGCAGTACTTC.

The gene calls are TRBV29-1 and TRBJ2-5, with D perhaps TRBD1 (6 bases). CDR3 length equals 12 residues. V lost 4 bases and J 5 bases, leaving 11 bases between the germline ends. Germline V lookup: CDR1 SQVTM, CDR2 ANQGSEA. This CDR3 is CSVVQGFETQYF. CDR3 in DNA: TGCAGCGTTGTACAGGGTTTTGAGACCCAGTACTTC.

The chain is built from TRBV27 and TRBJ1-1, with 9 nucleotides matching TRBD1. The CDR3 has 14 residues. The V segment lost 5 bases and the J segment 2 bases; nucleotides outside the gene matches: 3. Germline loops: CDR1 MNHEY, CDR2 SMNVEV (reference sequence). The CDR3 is CASSGTGYNTEAFF. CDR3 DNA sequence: TGTGCCAGCAGTGGGACAGGGTATAACACTGAAGCTTTCTTT.

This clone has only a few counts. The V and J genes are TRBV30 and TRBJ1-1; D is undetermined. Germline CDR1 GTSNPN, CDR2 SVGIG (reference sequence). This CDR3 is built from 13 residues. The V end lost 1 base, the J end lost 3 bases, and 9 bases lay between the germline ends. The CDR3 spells CAWSAERDTEAFF. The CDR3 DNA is TGTGCCTGGAGTGCGGAGAGGGACACTGAAGCTTTCTTT. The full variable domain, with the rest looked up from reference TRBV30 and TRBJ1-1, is SQTIHQWPATLVQPVGSPLSLECTVEGTSNPNLYWYRQAAGRGLQLLFYSVGIGQISSEVPQNLSASRPQDRQFILSSKKLLLSDSGFYLCAWSAERDTEAFFGQGTRLTVV.

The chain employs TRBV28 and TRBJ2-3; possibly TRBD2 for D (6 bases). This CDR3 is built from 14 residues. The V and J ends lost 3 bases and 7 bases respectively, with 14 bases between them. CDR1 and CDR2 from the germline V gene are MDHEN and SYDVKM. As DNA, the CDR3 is TGTGCCAGCAGTTTTCGGGGGAGCACGTATACGCAGTATTTT. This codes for CASSFRGSTYTQYF.

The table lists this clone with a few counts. CDR3 loop: CASSKGQGAPNEQFF. CDR3 DNA sequence: TGTGCCAGCAGCAAAGGCCAGGGGGCACCGAATGAGCAGTTCTTC. The genes are TRBV11-2 and TRBJ2-1; 8 bases agree with TRBD1. CDR1 and CDR2 from the germline V gene are SGHAT and FQNNGV. The J segment lost 7 bases and the V segment lost 5 bases, leaving 10 bases of the junction unmatched. The CDR3 runs 15 residues.

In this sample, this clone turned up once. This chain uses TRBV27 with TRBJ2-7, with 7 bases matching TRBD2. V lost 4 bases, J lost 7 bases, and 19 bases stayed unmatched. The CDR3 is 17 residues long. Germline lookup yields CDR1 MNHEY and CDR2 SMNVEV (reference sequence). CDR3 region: CASSSQGVAGVSEEQYF. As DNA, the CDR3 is TGTGCCAGCAGTTCCCAGGGTGTTGCGGGAGTTTCGGAGGAGCAGTACTTC.

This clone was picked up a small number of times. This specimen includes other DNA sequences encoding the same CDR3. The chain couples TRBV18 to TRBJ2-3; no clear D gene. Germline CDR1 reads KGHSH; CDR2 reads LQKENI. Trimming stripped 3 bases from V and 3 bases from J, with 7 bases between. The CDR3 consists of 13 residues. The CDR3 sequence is CASSPLVTDTQYF. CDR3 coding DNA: TGTGCCAGCTCACCTCTAGTGACAGATACGCAGTATTTT.

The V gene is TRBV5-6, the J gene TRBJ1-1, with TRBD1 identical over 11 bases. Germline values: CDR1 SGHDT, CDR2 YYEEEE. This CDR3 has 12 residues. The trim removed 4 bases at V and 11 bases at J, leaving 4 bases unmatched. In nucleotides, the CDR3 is TGTGCCAGCAGCGGGACAGGGGGTAGGGCTTTCTTT. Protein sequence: CASSGTGGRAFF.

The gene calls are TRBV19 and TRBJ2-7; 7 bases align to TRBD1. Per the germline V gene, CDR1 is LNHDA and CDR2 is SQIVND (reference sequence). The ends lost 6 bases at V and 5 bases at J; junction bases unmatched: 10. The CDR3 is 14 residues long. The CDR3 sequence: CASRGPTGLHEQYF. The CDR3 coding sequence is TGTGCCAGTAGAGGTCCGACAGGGCTCCACGAGCAGTACTTC.

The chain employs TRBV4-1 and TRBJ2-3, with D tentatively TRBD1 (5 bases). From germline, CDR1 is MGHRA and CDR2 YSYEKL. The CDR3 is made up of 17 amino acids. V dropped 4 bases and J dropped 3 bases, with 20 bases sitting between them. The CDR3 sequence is CASSPDWGRLGTDTQYF. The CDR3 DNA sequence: TGCGCCAGCAGCCCTGATTGGGGCCGGCTGGGAACAGATACGCAGTATTTT.

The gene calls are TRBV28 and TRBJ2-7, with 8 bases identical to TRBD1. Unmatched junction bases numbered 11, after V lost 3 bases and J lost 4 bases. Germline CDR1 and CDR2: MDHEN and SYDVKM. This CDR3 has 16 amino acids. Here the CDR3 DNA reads TGTGCCAGCAGTTTCAGCCCCGGGACAGGAAAATACGAGCAGTACTTC. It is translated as CASSFSPGTGKYEQYF.

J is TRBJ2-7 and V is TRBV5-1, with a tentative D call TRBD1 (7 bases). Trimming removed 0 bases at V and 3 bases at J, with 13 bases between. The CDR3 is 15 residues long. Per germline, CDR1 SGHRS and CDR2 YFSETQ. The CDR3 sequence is CASSLEAGQIYEQYF. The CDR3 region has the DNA TGCGCCAGCAGCTTGGAGGCGGGACAGATCTACGAGCAGTACTTC. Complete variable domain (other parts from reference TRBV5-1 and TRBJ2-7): KAGVTQTPRYLIKTRGQQVTLSCSPISGHRSVSWYQQTPGQGLQFLFEYFSETQRNKGNFPGRFSGRQFSNSRSEMNVSTLELGDSALYLCASSLEAGQIYEQYFGPGTRLTVT.

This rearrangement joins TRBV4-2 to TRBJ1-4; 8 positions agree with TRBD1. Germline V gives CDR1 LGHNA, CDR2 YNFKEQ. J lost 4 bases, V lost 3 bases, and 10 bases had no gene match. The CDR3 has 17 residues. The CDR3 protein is CASSHRTGTILNEKLFF. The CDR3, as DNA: TGTGCCAGCAGCCATCGGACAGGGACCATCCTTAATGAAAAACTGTTTTTT.

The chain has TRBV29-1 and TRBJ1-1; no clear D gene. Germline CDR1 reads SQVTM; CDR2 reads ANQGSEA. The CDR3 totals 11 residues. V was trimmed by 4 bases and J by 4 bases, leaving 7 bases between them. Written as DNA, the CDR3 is TGCAGCGTTGTGAAGGTCACTGAAGCTTTCTTT. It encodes CSVVKVTEAFF.

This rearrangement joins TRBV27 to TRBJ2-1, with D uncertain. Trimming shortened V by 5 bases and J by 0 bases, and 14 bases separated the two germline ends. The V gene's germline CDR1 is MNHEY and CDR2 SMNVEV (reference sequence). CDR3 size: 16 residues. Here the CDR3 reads CASSPSSRLSYNEQFF. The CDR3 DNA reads TGTGCCAGCAGTCCAAGCTCCCGACTCTCCTACAATGAGCAGTTCTTC.

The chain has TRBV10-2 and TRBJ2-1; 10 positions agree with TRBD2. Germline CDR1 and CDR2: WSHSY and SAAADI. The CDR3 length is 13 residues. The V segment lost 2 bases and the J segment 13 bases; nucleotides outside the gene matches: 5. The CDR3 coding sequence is TGCGCCAGCAGTGAGGCTAGCGGGAGCAAACAGTTCTTC. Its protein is CASSEASGSKQFF.

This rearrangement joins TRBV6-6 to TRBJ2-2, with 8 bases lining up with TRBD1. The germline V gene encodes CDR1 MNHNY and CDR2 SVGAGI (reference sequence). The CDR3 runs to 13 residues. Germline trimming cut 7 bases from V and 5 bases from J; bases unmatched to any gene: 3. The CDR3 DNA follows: TGTGCCAGCAATACAGGGGGGACCGGGGAGCTGTTTTTT. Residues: CASNTGGTGELFF.

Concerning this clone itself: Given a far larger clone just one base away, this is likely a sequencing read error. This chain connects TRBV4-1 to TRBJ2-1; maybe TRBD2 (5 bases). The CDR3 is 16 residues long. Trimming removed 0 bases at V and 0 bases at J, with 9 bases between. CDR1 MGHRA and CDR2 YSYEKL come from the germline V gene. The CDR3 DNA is TGCGCCAGCAGCCAAGAGACTAACGGCTCCTACAATGAGCAGTTCTTC. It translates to CASSQETNGSYNEQFF.

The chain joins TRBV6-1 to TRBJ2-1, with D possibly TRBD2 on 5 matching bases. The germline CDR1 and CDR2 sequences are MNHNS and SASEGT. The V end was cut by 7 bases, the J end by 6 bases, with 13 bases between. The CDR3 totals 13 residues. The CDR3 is CASMLGGRNEQFF. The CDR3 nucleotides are TGTGCCAGCATGCTTGGAGGTCGCAATGAGCAGTTCTTC.

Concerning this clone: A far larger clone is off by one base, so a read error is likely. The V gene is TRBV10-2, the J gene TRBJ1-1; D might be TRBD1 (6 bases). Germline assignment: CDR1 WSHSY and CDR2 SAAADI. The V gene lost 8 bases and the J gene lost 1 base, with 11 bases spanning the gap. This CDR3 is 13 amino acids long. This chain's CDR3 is CASGPTGNTEAFF. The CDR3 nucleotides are TGCGCCAGCGGTCCGACAGGGAACACTGAAGCTTTCTTT.

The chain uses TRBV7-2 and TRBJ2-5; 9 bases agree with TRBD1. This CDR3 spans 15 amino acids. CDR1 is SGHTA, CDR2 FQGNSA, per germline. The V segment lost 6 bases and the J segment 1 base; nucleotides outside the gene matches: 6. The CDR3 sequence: CASRNTDRGQETQYF. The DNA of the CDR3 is TGTGCCAGCAGGAACACGGACAGGGGCCAAGAGACCCAGTACTTC.

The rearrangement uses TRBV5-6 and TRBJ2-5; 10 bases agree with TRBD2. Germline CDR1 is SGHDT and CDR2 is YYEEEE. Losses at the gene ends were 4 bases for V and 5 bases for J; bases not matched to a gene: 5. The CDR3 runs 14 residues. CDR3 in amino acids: CASSHLAGDETQYF. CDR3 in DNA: TGTGCCAGCAGCCACCTAGCGGGAGATGAGACCCAGTACTTC.

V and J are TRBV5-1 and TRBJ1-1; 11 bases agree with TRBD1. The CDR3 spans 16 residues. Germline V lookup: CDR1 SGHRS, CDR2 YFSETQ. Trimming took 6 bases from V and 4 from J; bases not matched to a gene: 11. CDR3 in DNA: TGCGCCAGCACCTCTCGGAGCGGGACAGGGGGCACTGAAGCTTTCTTT. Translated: CASTSRSGTGGTEAFF.